This is a list of T cell receptor beta chains from one sample in a study of T cells after yellow fever vaccination. TCRdb reprocessed the 5' RACE reads via MiXCR and lists one record per CDR3 protein. The repertoire holds approximately 510,000 distinct CDR3 sequences, with 21% as singletons. Sequenced here: PBMCs, sampled 21 days after the first yellow fever vaccination. The receptor set was obtained from a man aged 18-30 years who received the YFV17D yellow fever vaccine. Both conserved end residues are part of each CDR3. A D gene is named only where the DNA matches it firmly. Clone sizes are given selectively: once, few, many, or a class where the clone is expanded.

>TRBJ2-2|NA|TRBD2|TRBV11-2
CASSSGTSGGQGAGELFF
TGTGCCAGCAGCTCCGGGACTAGCGGGGGGCAGGGAGCCGGGGAGCTGTTTTTT
>TRBJ2-2|few|NA|TRBV29-1
CSVEGENTGELFF
TGCAGCGTTGAGGGAGAGAACACCGGGGAGCTGTTTTTT
>TRBJ2-5|few|NA|TRBV20-1
CSASQETQYF
TGCAGTGCTAGTCAAGAGACCCAGTACTTC
>TRBJ1-4|NA|TRBD1|TRBV29-1
CSATTGVIGEKLFF
TGCAGCGCGACGACAGGGGTTATCGGCGAAAAACTGTTTTTT
>TRBJ2-3|once|TRBD2|TRBV2
CASSGLGAGDTDTQYF
TGTGCCAGCAGTGGTCTAGGAGCGGGGGACACAGATACGCAGTATTTT
>TRBJ1-3|few|NA|TRBV5-6
CASSWTSRGFAGNTIYF
TGTGCCAGCAGCTGGACGAGCAGGGGCTTTGCAGGAAACACCATATATTTT
>TRBJ2-1|few|TRBD2|TRBV7-2
CASSFSGTSGGVNEQFF
TGTGCCAGCAGCTTCTCCGGGACTAGCGGGGGGGTAAATGAGCAGTTCTTC
>TRBJ1-6|few|NA|TRBV5-1
CASSLDSGRVRSPLHF
TGCGCCAGCAGCTTGGATTCAGGCAGGGTGCGTTCACCCCTCCACTTT
>TRBJ2-5|many|NA|TRBV5-5
CASSLGGLETQYF
TGTGCCAGCAGCTTGGGAGGCCTGGAGACCCAGTACTTC
>TRBJ2-3|NA|TRBD2|TRBV30
CAWRLAGGSTDTQYF
TGTGCCTGGAGACTAGCGGGGGGATCAACAGATACGCAGTATTTT
>TRBJ1-1|NA|NA|TRBV27
CASSWRYGTEAFF
TGTGCCAGCAGTTGGAGATACGGCACCGAAGCTTTCTTT
>TRBJ2-7|few|NA|TRBV12-3/TRBV12-4
CASSLDSWWEQYF
TGTGCCAGCAGTTTAGACAGTTGGTGGGAGCAGTACTTC
>TRBJ2-2|NA|NA|TRBV20-1
CSARGPQGTTGELFF
TGCAGTGCTCGAGGACCTCAGGGGACCACCGGGGAGCTGTTTTTT
>TRBJ2-7|NA|TRBD2|TRBV7-6
CASSLPGGGNEQYF
TGTGCCAGCAGCTTACCCGGGGGGGGAAACGAGCAGTACTTC
>TRBJ2-7|NA|NA|TRBV4-1
CASSQNTGHLYEQYF
TGCGCCAGCAGCCAAAATACGGGACACCTCTACGAGCAGTACTTC